The next 20 T cell receptor beta chains were all read from a single sample in a study of CD8 T cells in Susac syndrome. RNA was extracted with the RNeasy kit, and a quantity of roughly 0.5 to 1 ug was reverse transcribed using random hexamers. Using its own MiXCR run on the immunoSEQ multiplex PCR reads, TCRdb lists one record per CDR3 protein. The table records a few hundred thousand distinct CDR3 sequences, approximately 84% of them present only once. The sample comprised CD8+ T cells from PBMCs. All receptors derive from a human donor with multiple sclerosis.

Here the CDR3 reads CASRTRDYNQPQHF. The CDR3 bases are TGTGCCAGTAGAACCAGGGACTATAATCAGCCCCAGCATTTT. J is TRBJ1-5 and V is TRBV19; possibly TRBD1 for D (5 bases). Trimming took off 6 bases at V and 4 bases at J, with 13 bases between the two ends. Per germline, CDR1 LNHDA and CDR2 SQIVND (reference sequence). The CDR3 has 14 residues.

The rearrangement links TRBV14 to TRBJ2-2; 9 nucleotides agree with TRBD2. Germline V gives CDR1 SGHDN, CDR2 FVKESK. Trimming removed 0 bases from V and 4 bases from J; junction bases left unmatched: 15. The CDR3 contains 20 residues. Here the CDR3 DNA reads TGTGCCAGCAGCCAAGATCTCGTCTATAGCGGGAGTAAACCCACCGGGGAGCTGTTTTTT. It specifies CASSQDLVYSGSKPTGELFF. Together with reference TRBV14 and TRBJ2-2, the CDR3 gives the full variable domain: EAGVTQFPSHSVIEKGQTVTLRCDPISGHDNLYWYRRVMGKEIKFLLHFVKESKQDESGMPNNRFLAERTGGTYSTLKVQPAELEDSGVYFCASSQDLVYSGSKPTGELFFGEGSRLTVL.

This chain connects TRBV27 to TRBJ1-1; TRBD1 matches 8 bases. Per the germline V gene, CDR1 is MNHEY and CDR2 is SMNVEV (reference sequence). There are 14 residues in the CDR3. V dropped 4 bases and J dropped 4; count of bases not matched to a gene: 5. The CDR3 region has the DNA TGTGCCAGCAGTTGGGACAGGTTGAGCACTGAAGCTTTCTTT. This sequence encodes CASSWDRLSTEAFF.

V gene TRBV27 combines with J gene TRBJ2-7; D may be TRBD1 (6 bases). The V gene's germline CDR1 is MNHEY and CDR2 SMNVEV (reference sequence). V was clipped by 5 bases and J by 3 bases, with 11 bases between them. The CDR3 loop spans 13 amino acids. The CDR3 sequence is CASSQGHIYEQYF. In DNA form, the CDR3 reads TGTGCCAGCAGTCAGGGACATATCTACGAGCAGTACTTC.

The chain recombines TRBV7-2 with TRBJ2-2; D perhaps matches TRBD1 (5 bases). The V gene lost 0 bases and the J gene lost 0 bases, with 11 bases spanning the gap. The CDR3 is 17 amino acids. Germline loops: CDR1 SGHTA, CDR2 FQGNSA. The DNA of the CDR3 is TGTGCCAGCAGCTTAGCGCCTGTCAGGGCGAACACCGGGGAGCTGTTTTTT. This sequence encodes CASSLAPVRANTGELFF.

The chain joins TRBV10-3 to TRBJ2-3; 8 bases agree with TRBD2. The CDR3 runs 15 residues. CDR1 is ENHRY and CDR2 is SYGVKD in the germline V gene. The junction had 4 bases not matched to a gene; V was cut back by 4 bases and J by 1 base. CDR3 protein: CAISVPGGGTDTQYF. CDR3 bases: TGTGCCATCAGTGTCCCGGGAGGGGGCACAGATACGCAGTATTTT.

The V and J genes are TRBV7-9 and TRBJ2-1; D unresolved. The length of the CDR3 is 13 residues. With 4 bases removed from V and 9 bases from J, the gap between germline ends came to 13 bases. The germline V gene has CDR1 SEHNR and CDR2 FQNEAQ (reference sequence). CDR3 sequence (DNA): TGTGCCAGCAGCTCCGTCGATCCAACTGAGCAGTTCTTC. Protein: CASSSVDPTEQFF.

The chain carries TRBV7-9 and TRBJ1-2; D perhaps matches TRBD1 (5 bases). The CDR3 sequence is 15 residues long. Germline CDR1 is SEHNR and CDR2 is FQNEAQ (reference sequence). V lost 5 bases and J 1 base, leaving 14 bases between the germline ends. The CDR3 DNA sequence: TGTGCCAGCAGCCCACTAGGACAAGTTAACTATGGCTACACCTTC. Protein product: CASSPLGQVNYGYTF.

A single count supports this clonotype. V gene TRBV28 combines with J gene TRBJ2-1; D is unclear. Trimming took off 1 base at V and 0 bases at J, with 10 bases between the two ends. Per germline, CDR1 MDHEN and CDR2 SYDVKM. CDR3 length equals 16 residues. Written as DNA, the CDR3 is TGTGCCAGCAGTTTATATGTAACGGCCTCCTACAATGAGCAGTTCTTC. It codes for CASSLYVTASYNEQFF.

The chain is built from TRBV14 and TRBJ1-1; D ambiguous. The CDR3 spans 13 residues. V was clipped by 4 bases and J by 4 bases, with 10 bases between them. Germline assignment: CDR1 SGHDN and CDR2 FVKESK. CDR3: CASSLTSGTEAFF. For the CDR3, the DNA is TGTGCCAGCAGCCTGACAAGCGGCACTGAAGCTTTCTTT.

The genes are TRBV14 and TRBJ2-3; D may be TRBD2 (5 bases). Germline V gene lookup returns CDR1 SGHDN and CDR2 FVKESK. The CDR3 is 16 amino acids. V lost 5 bases and J 6 bases, leaving 21 bases between the germline ends. CDR3 loop: CASSFGRQHPGDTQYF. The CDR3 DNA follows: TGTGCCAGCAGCTTTGGACGTCAGCACCCGGGGGATACGCAGTATTTT.

The J gene is TRBJ2-7, the V gene TRBV9; D gene uncertain. The CDR3 runs 12 residues. From germline, CDR1 is SGDLS and CDR2 YYNGEE. V lost 0 bases, J lost 5 bases, and 6 bases lay in between. CDR3 nucleotides: TGTGCCAGCAGCGTAGAGGACCACGAGCAGTACTTC. Translating it yields CASSVEDHEQYF.

The J gene is TRBJ2-1, the V gene TRBV11-2; TRBD2 is a possible D gene (5 bases). The CDR3 consists of 15 residues. The V end lost 5 bases, the J end lost 0 bases, and 11 bases lay between the germline ends. Germline-derived CDR1 and CDR2 are SGHAT and FQNNGV. CDR3 loop: CASSRSEFSYNEQFF. CDR3 coding DNA: TGTGCCAGCAGCCGTAGCGAATTCTCCTACAATGAGCAGTTCTTC.

This chain joins TRBV12-5 and TRBJ2-7; D unresolved. Germline V CDR1 and CDR2: LGHNT, FRNRAP. Trimming cost V 5 bases and J 6 bases, with 8 bases left between them. The CDR3 extends over 11 amino acids. DNA for the CDR3: TGTGCTAGTGGTAGCCAAGCCGAGCAGTACTTC. Protein sequence: CASGSQAEQYF.

The rearrangement uses TRBV20-1 and TRBJ2-7; D perhaps matches TRBD2 (5 bases). V lost 1 base, J lost 0 bases, and 10 bases lay in between. Germline CDR1 DFQATT, CDR2 SNEGSKA (reference sequence). The CDR3 has 14 residues. CDR3 coding DNA: TGCAGTGCTAGAGGAGGGCTCCGCTCCTACGAGCAGTACTTC. This sequence encodes CSARGGLRSYEQYF.

This clonotype was seen only a few times. The chain couples TRBV6-6 to TRBJ2-7; perhaps TRBD2 as D (6 bases). The CDR3 consists of 16 residues. CDR1 and CDR2 (germline): MNHNY, SVGAGI (reference sequence). The ends were cut back, 0 bases at V and 2 bases at J, with 14 bases in the middle. The CDR3 coding sequence is TGTGCCAGCAGTTACTCCTCGGAGGGCCGGACCTACGAGCAGTACTTC. Its protein is CASSYSSEGRTYEQYF.

The chain is built from TRBV3-1 and TRBJ2-7; D remains ambiguous. The CDR3 contains 15 residues. Germline V gene lookup returns CDR1 LGHDT and CDR2 YNNKEL (reference sequence). The ends were cut back, 0 bases at V and 2 bases at J, with 11 bases in the middle. The CDR3 loop is CASSQDEYRAYEQYF. CDR3 DNA: TGTGCCAGCAGCCAAGATGAATATAGGGCCTACGAGCAGTACTTC.

The rearrangement uses TRBV28 and TRBJ2-7; 7 bases align to TRBD2. The CDR3 runs to 16 residues. Germline CDR1 and CDR2: MDHEN and SYDVKM. The trim removed 5 bases at V and 6 bases at J, leaving 16 bases unmatched. The CDR3 nucleotides read TGTGCCAGCAGTGCCTTAAGGTGGGAGGGGTCCGGCGAGCAGTACTTC. Protein sequence: CASSALRWEGSGEQYF.

The chain is built from TRBV2 and TRBJ2-7, with D uncertain. Looked up from germline, CDR1 is SNHLY and CDR2 is FYNNEI. Trimming cost V 2 bases and J 5 bases, with 7 bases left between them. The CDR3 is 12 amino acids. CDR3 amino acids: CASSELRNEQYF. CDR3 in DNA: TGTGCCAGCAGTGAATTACGTAACGAGCAGTACTTC. The full variable domain, rest sourced from reference TRBV2 and TRBJ2-7, is EPEVTQTPSHQVTQMGQEVILRCVPISNHLYFYWYRQILGQKVEFLVSFYNNEISEKSEIFDDQFSVERPDGSNFTLKIRSTKLEDSAMYFCASSELRNEQYFGPGTRLTVT.

This chain connects TRBV24-1 to TRBJ1-2; D gene unclear. CDR1 and CDR2 from the germline V gene are KGHDR and SFDVKD. There are 13 residues in the CDR3. Trimming stripped 9 bases from V and 0 bases from J, with 10 bases between. CDR3 region: CATSGPANYGYTF. For the CDR3, the DNA is TGTGCCACCTCCGGACCCGCTAACTATGGCTACACCTTC.